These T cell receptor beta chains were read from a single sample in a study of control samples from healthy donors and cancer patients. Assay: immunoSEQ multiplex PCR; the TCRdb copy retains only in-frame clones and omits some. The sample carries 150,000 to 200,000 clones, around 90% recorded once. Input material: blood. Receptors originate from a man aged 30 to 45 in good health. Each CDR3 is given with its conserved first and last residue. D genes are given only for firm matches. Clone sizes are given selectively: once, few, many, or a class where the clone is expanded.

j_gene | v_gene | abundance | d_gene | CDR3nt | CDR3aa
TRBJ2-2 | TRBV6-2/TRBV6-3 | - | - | TGTGCCAGCAGTTACTCTGGGGGACGAACCGGGGAGCTGTTTTTT | CASSYSGGRTGELFF
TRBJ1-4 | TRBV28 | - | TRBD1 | TGTGCCAGCAGTTTAGAGGGGGCATCCCGAAAGGAACTGTTTTTT | CASSLEGASRKELFF
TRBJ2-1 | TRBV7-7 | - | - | TGTGCCAGCAGCAAGGGAGAAAGAGATGAGCAGTTCTTC | CASSKGERDEQFF
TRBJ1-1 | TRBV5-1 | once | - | TGCGCCAGCAGCTTCGGCTCCTCGATGAACACCGAAGCTTTCTTT | CASSFGSSMNTEAFF
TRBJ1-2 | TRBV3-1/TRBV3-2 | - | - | TGTGCCAGCAGCAGAAACTATGGCTACACCTTC | CASSRNYGYTF
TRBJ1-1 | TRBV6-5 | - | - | TGTGCCAGCAGTTACGACAGGCGGAGGACTGAAGCTTTCTTT | CASSYDRRRTEAFF
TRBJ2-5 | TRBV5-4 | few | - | TGTGCCAGCAGCTTGGAGGACAGTCCCCAAGAGACCCAGTACTTC | CASSLEDSPQETQYF
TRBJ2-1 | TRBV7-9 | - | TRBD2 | TGTGCCAGCAGCTTATTCCCCTGGCGGGAGAAGAATGAGCAGTTCTTC | CASSLFPWREKNEQFF
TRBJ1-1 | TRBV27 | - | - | TGTGCCAGCAGTTTAATGGAGAACACTGAAGCTTTCTTT | CASSLMENTEAFF
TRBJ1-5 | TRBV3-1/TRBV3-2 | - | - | TGTGCCAGCAGCCCATTTTGGGGGCGAGGTCAGCCCCAGCATTTT | CASSPFWGRGQPQHF
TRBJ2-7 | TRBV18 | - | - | TGTGCCAGCTCACCAGCACGACTCTCCTACGAGCAGTACTTC | CASSPARLSYEQYF
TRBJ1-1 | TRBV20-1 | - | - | TGCAGTGCTAGTATTTACAGCCTAAACACTGAAGCTTTCTTT | CSASIYSLNTEAFF
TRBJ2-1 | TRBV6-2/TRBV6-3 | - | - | TGTGCCAGCAGTCCCATACGAAGCAATGAGCAGTTCTTC | CASSPIRSNEQFF
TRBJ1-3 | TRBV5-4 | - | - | TGTGCCAGCAGCTTAGACACCGTCTCTGGAAACACCATATATTTT | CASSLDTVSGNTIYF
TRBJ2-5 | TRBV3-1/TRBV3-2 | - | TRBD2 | TGTGCCAGCAGCGCATCTAGCGGAACCAAAGAGACCCAGTACTTC | CASSASSGTKETQYF
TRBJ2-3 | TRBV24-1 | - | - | TGTGCCACCAGTGGAGGGCCGAATACGCAGTATTTT | CATSGGPNTQYF
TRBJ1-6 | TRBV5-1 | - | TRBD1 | TGCGCCAGCAGCTTTGCCCCCTTACAGGGGAATAATTCACCCCTCCACTTT | CASSFAPLQGNNSPLHF
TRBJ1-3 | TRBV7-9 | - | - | TGTGCCAGCAGCTTGCCGGGATCTGGAAACACCATATATTTT | CASSLPGSGNTIYF
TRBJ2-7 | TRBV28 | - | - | TGTGCCAGCAGTCCGTGGGATGGGTACTACGAGCAGTACTTC | CASSPWDGYYEQYF
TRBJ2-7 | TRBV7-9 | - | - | TGTGCCAGCACCTCTGATGACAATCCCTACGAGCAGTACTTC | CASTSDDNPYEQYF
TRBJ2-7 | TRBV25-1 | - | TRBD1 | TGTGCCAGCAGTCGGTCAGGGGGCTCCTACGAGCAGTACTTC | CASSRSGGSYEQYF
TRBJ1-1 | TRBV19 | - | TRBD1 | TGTGCCAGTAGTCTAGAGCCGGGACAGGGAGGCACTGAAGCTTTCTTT | CASSLEPGQGGTEAFF
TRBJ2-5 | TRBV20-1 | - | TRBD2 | TGCAGTGCTAGTCTACAGCGGGAGGACCTTGCTCAAGAGACCCAGTACTTC | CSASLQREDLAQETQYF
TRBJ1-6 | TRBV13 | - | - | TGTGCCAGCAGCTTTAAGGACGGGCAGAATTCACCCCTCCACTTT | CASSFKDGQNSPLHF
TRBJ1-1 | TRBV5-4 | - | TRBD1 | TGTGCCAGCAGCTTGGGGTTACAGGGGGTGAACACTGAAGCTTTCTTT | CASSLGLQGVNTEAFF
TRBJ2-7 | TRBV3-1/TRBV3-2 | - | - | TGTGCCAGCAGCCAGGGAACGGGGCAGTACTTC | CASSQGTGQYF
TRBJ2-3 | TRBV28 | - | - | TGTGCCAGCAGTTCCAACCGACAGGACGGCACAGATACGCAGTATTTT | CASSSNRQDGTDTQYF
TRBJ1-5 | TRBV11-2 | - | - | TGTGCCAGCAGCCAGGACCGGAATCAGCCCCAGCATTTT | CASSQDRNQPQHF
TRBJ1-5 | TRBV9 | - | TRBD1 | TGTGCCAGCAGCGTAGGACAGGGAGTCCAGCCCCAGCATTTT | CASSVGQGVQPQHF
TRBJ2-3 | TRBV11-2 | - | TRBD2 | TGTGCCAGCAGCACCGGACTAGCGGGAGACTCAGATACGCAGTATTTT | CASSTGLAGDSDTQYF
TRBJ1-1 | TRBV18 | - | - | TGTGCCAGCTCATTTGTACTCGCGCGGGCGGGTACTGAAGCTTTCTTT | CASSFVLARAGTEAFF
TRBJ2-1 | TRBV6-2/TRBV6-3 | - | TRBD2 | TGTGCCAGCAGTCGGGCGACTAGCGGGCCTAACAATGAGCAGTTCTTC | CASSRATSGPNNEQFF
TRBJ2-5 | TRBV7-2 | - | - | TGTGCCAGCAGATTAACAGGGTTTGGGGAGACCCAGTACTTC | CASRLTGFGETQYF
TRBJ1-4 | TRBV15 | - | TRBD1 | TGTGCCACCAGCAGCAGGGGGGGAAAGGAAAAACTGTTTTTT | CATSSRGGKEKLFF
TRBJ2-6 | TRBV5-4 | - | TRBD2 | TGTGCCAGCAGCTTTCCGTTTAGCGGGAGGGTCTCTGGGGCCAACGTCCTGACTTTC | CASSFPFSGRVSGANVLTF
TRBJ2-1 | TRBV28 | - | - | TGTGCCAGCAGTTTAAATAGGAATGAGCAGTTCTTC | CASSLNRNEQFF
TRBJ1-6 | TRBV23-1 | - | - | TGCGCCAGCAGTCTACCGGGGGCCGGGACACCTAATTCACCCCTCCACTTT | CASSLPGAGTPNSPLHF
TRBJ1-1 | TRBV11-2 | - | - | TGTGCCAGCAGCAAAGCGCCGGTGGACACTGAAGCTTTCTTT | CASSKAPVDTEAFF
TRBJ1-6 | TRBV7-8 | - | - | TGTGCCAGCAGCCGGCCCGGGACCCTCCACTTT | CASSRPGTLHF
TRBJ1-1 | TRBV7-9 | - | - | TGTGCCAGCAGCTTAGTTCAGGGTTCTGAAGCTTTCTTT | CASSLVQGSEAFF
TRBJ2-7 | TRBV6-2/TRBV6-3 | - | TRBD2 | TGTGCCAGCAACCCCGGGACTAGCGTCCACGAGCAGTACTTC | CASNPGTSVHEQYF
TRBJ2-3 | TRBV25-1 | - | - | TGTGCCAGCAGTTCGCGGGGTACGCAGTATTTT | CASSSRGTQYF
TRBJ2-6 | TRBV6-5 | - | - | TGTGCCAGCAGGCTGACTTACGGGGCCAACGTCCTGACTTTC | CASRLTYGANVLTF
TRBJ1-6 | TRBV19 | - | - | TGTGCCAGTGCCGGGACAACGGGAGATCCCCTCCACTTT | CASAGTTGDPLHF
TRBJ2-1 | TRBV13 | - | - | TGTGCCAGCAGCTTAGTTGGGACCTACAATGAGCAGTTCTTC | CASSLVGTYNEQFF